The T cell receptor (beta chain) described here comes from a study of cytomegalovirus exposure and HLA in healthy donors. As regards this clone: As yet, its antigen is unknown.

The PCR used 60 Vbeta and 13 Jbeta primers. Using immunoSEQ multiplex PCR, the repertoire was profiled, and TCRdb retains in-frame clones only, with some absent. The table records roughly 180,000 clones, approximately 84% of them present only once. Findings and caveats of the study: Many donors shared some public TCRs, even though most TCR sequences were rare. Association of a missense DCLRE1C variant with TCR beta V- and J-gene trimming was reported in a later analysis. A further, later analysis showed that HLA-associated TCR beta chains (compared with equally common others) were more clonally expanded. There were under 200 TCR beta chains listed as cytomegalovirus-associated.

This receptor was obtained from a woman aged 25 to 39 in good health and CMV-seropositive. Material for sequencing was PBMCs.

The CDR3 nucleotides are TGTGCCAGCAGCTTTTCGGGAGGTGGCTCCTACGAGCAGTACTTC. Translating it yields CASSFSGGGSYEQYF. The rearrangement uses TRBV7-9 and TRBJ2-7; 7 bases match TRBD2. The CDR3 covers 15 residues. The V gene end was trimmed by 3 bases and the J gene end by 0 bases; junction bases not matched to a gene: 5. Germline V lookup: CDR1 SEHNR, CDR2 FQNEAQ (reference sequence).